This T cell receptor (beta chain) was obtained from a study of shared clonotypes between healthy human individuals. Broader study findings: Limited genetic and exposure-history diversity came from having few donors.

As regards this clone: Its antigen remains unknown.

CDR3 length equals 16 residues. CDR1 is LGHNA, CDR2 YSLEER, per germline. The V and J ends lost 0 bases and 4 bases, in that order; junction bases with no gene match: 6. What was sequenced on ten immunoSEQ deep assay plates was unsorted PBMC DNA. Some clones are missing from TCRdb's copy, which holds only in-frame ones; the method was immunoSEQ multiplex PCR. The sample lists about 490,000 clones, 65% to 80% seen once, with about an eighth in the top ten. Sequences were obtained from PBMCs. The J gene is TRBJ2-1, the V gene TRBV4-3; 7 bases are shared with TRBD2. The TCR comes from a woman aged 40 to 49 in good health. Some clones in this sample may be carry-over from other donors' samples. CDR3: CASSQDLADVYNEQFF. DNA for the CDR3: TGCGCCAGCAGCCAAGATCTAGCGGACGTATACAATGAGCAGTTCTTC.